The present TCR beta chain was sequenced within a study of T-cell memory formation after mild COVID-19. Trimming stripped 7 bases from V and 1 base from J, with 16 bases between. The CDR3 spans 15 residues. Germline CDR1 is SGHAT and CDR2 is FQNNGV. TCR alpha and TCR beta cDNA libraries with sample barcodes and UMIs came from 5'RACE using constant-segment primers. Each CDR3 protein is one row after TCRdb ran MiXCR on the 5' RACE reads. The sample gives 550,000 to 700,000 distinct CDR3 sequences, 18% of which show up once; 12% is in the top ten. The receptor's source is an adult woman who had mild COVID-19 (a few samples of this study predate the infection). Cell type and time point are not known. The chain employs TRBV11-2 and TRBJ1-1, with D tentatively TRBD1 (5 bases). Sequencing was carried out using PBMCs or a T cell subset sorted from them (not recorded which). CDR3 in amino acids: CASKIGTSGNTEAFF. The DNA of the CDR3 is TGTGCCAGCAAGATAGGGACTTCAGGGAACACTGAAGCTTTCTTT.